This T cell receptor (beta chain) was recovered during a study of blood T cell repertoires in COVID-19. Study-level background: Specimens from acute and convalescent COVID-19 originated in the United States, Italy and Spain. Nucleic acid was either cDNA or gDNA, and it came from T cells, B-cell-depleted T cells, or PBMCs.

Profiling relied on immunoSEQ multiplex PCR, and the TCRdb table lists in-frame clones only, not all of them. The sample holds 350,000 to 400,000 clones; about 90% are singletons and the top ten take around 3%. All enrollees were about 18 to 89 years old and from about 24 US areas. In assigning cohorts, the study relied on participant-reported clinical history. The J segment lost 10 bases and the V segment lost 6 bases, leaving 11 bases of the junction unmatched. Germline CDR1 reads GTSNPN; CDR2 reads SVGIG (reference sequence). This CDR3 is 13 amino acids long. Sequences were obtained from PBMCs or T cells enriched from blood (not recorded which). The chain couples TRBV30 to TRBJ1-2; 10 positions match TRBD1. This receptor was obtained from a woman in her 30s who had recovered from COVID-19. Here the CDR3 reads CACKSRDRGSYTF. The CDR3 nucleotides are TGTGCCTGTAAATCCCGGGACAGGGGTTCCTACACCTTC. The entire variable domain, with the rest obtained from reference TRBV30 and TRBJ1-2, is as follows: SQTIHQWPATLVQPVGSPLSLECTVEGTSNPNLYWYRQAAGRGLQLLFYSVGIGQISSEVPQNLSASRPQDRQFILSSKKLLLSDSGFYLCACKSRDRGSYTFGSGTRLTVV.